The 32 T cell receptor beta chains listed next were all sequenced from one sample in a study of cytomegalovirus exposure and HLA in healthy donors. Libraries were prepared by immunoSEQ multiplex PCR; TCRdb keeps only in-frame clonotypes and omits some of them. Among around 180,000 clones, approximately 84% were seen once, and the ten largest hold about 7%. Specimen: PBMCs. The source is a man between 18 and 35 years old in good health and CMV-seropositive.

The V gene is TRBV27, the J gene TRBJ2-5; maybe TRBD2 (5 bases). The CDR3 is 16 amino acids. The germline gives CDR1 MNHEY, CDR2 SMNVEV (reference sequence). Deletions cut 5 bases from V and 0 bases from J, with 16 bases between. The CDR3: CASSNSLAAYQETQYF. The CDR3 DNA sequence: TGTGCCAGCAGTAACTCCCTAGCAGCGTACCAAGAGACCCAGTACTTC.

The rearrangement uses TRBV4-2 and TRBJ1-2; perhaps TRBD1 as D (6 bases). Germline CDR1 and CDR2: LGHNA and YNFKEQ. The CDR3 consists of 14 residues. Trimming pared 7 bases from V and 4 bases from J, leaving 16 bases between. CDR3 amino acids: CASTTTGTIYGYTF. The CDR3, as DNA: TGTGCCAGCACCACTACCGGGACAATCTATGGCTACACCTTC.

The chain links TRBV5-1 to TRBJ1-4, with 9 bases identical to TRBD1. The V segment lost 0 bases and the J segment 14 bases; nucleotides outside the gene matches: 11. CDR3 size: 15 residues. Germline CDR1 reads SGHRS; CDR2 reads YFSETQ. The chain's CDR3 is CASSLGTGEVKWLFF. In DNA form, the CDR3 reads TGCGCCAGCAGCTTGGGGACAGGGGAGGTTAAGTGGCTGTTTTTT.

About this clone itself: A read error likely explains this, since a far larger clone differs by one base. The rearrangement links TRBV9 to TRBJ2-6, with D maybe TRBD2 (5 bases). The germline gives CDR1 SGDLS, CDR2 YYNGEE. The CDR3 is 14 residues long. V was pared by 5 bases and J by 0 bases, with 6 bases between. The CDR3 region is CASSTSSGANVLTF. CDR3 sequence (DNA): TGTGCCAGCAGTACTAGCTCTGGGGCCAACGTCCTGACTTTC.

The chain uses TRBV5-4 and TRBJ2-2, with 7 bases fitting TRBD2. The CDR3 runs to 15 residues. Germline V gene lookup returns CDR1 SGHNT and CDR2 YYREEE (reference sequence). With V trimmed by 2 bases and J by 0 bases, 1 base remained unmatched. CDR3 bases: TGTGCCAGCAGCTTAGCGGGGCCGAACACCGGGGAGCTGTTTTTT. Translation: CASSLAGPNTGELFF. Full variable domain (outside the CDR3, taken from reference TRBV5-4 and TRBJ2-2): ETGVTQSPTHLIKTRGQQVTLRCSSQSGHNTVSWYQQALGQGPQFIFQYYREEENGRGNFPPRFSGLQFPNYSSELNVNALELDDSALYLCASSLAGPNTGELFFGEGSRLTVL.

The chain recombines TRBV28 with TRBJ2-7, with 10 bases fitting TRBD1. The CDR3 totals 14 residues. Per the germline V gene, CDR1 is MDHEN and CDR2 is SYDVKM. Trimming took 6 bases from V and 4 from J; bases not matched to a gene: 6. This CDR3 reads CASSTGQGLYEQYF. The CDR3 bases are TGTGCCAGCAGCACGGGACAGGGGCTTTACGAGCAGTACTTC.

A few counts support this clone. CDR3 in DNA: TGTGCCAGCTTTAGGACGGCAGGGGGAAACTATGGCTACACCTTC. It encodes CASFRTAGGNYGYTF. The chain couples TRBV6-5 to TRBJ1-2; 7 nucleotides match TRBD1. Germline V gene lookup returns CDR1 MNHEY and CDR2 SVGAGI. V dropped 8 bases and J dropped 2; count of bases not matched to a gene: 11. CDR3 length: 15 amino acids.

The V gene is TRBV7-2, the J gene TRBJ1-1, with TRBD1 matching 7 bases. The CDR3 is 14 residues long. The ends lost 3 bases at V and 5 bases at J; junction bases unmatched: 6. Germline-derived CDR1 and CDR2 are SGHTA and FQGNSA. The CDR3 spells CASSLTRGRTEAFF. The CDR3 DNA reads as TGTGCCAGCAGCTTGACGAGGGGGCGGACTGAAGCTTTCTTT.

The rearrangement links TRBV28 to TRBJ2-1; no reliable D call. The CDR3 runs to 14 residues. Trimming removed 8 bases from V and 0 bases from J, with 11 bases in between. Germline lookup yields CDR1 MDHEN and CDR2 SYDVKM. The DNA for the CDR3 is TGTGCCAGCCTCAGGATTAACTCCTACAATGAGCAGTTCTTC. Encoded protein: CASLRINSYNEQFF.

V gene TRBV9 combines with J gene TRBJ2-7; possible D gene TRBD1, 8 bases. This CDR3 has 17 residues. Germline CDR1 SGDLS, CDR2 YYNGEE. The V gene lost 3 bases and the J gene lost 6 bases, with 25 bases spanning the gap. The DNA for the CDR3 is TGTGCCAGCAGCGCGCGGGGGAGGACAGGGATCCTTGCCGAGCAGTACTTC. Amino acids: CASSARGRTGILAEQYF.

The rearrangement joins TRBV29-1 to TRBJ2-6; D might be TRBD2 (6 bases). The CDR3 is made up of 15 amino acids. V lost 5 bases to trimming and J lost 0 bases, with 11 bases between them. Germline assignment: CDR1 SQVTM and CDR2 ANQGSEA. DNA for the CDR3: TGCAGCGTTCAGGCGGGGCCCTCTGGGGCCAACGTCCTGACTTTC. Amino acid sequence: CSVQAGPSGANVLTF.

The CDR3 loop is CASSLELAGYNEQFF. CDR3 DNA: TGTGCCAGCAGCTTAGAACTAGCGGGCTACAATGAGCAGTTCTTC. The chain joins TRBV7-3 to TRBJ2-1; TRBD2 matches at 9 bases. Germline lookup yields CDR1 SGHTA and CDR2 FQGTGA. The CDR3 is made up of 15 amino acids. Germline trimming cut 2 bases from V and 3 bases from J; bases unmatched to any gene: 2.

This chain connects TRBV7-2 to TRBJ2-4; the D gene is possibly TRBD1 (5 bases). This CDR3 is 14 amino acids long. V lost 1 base and J lost 4, with 8 bases in between. CDR1 is SGHTA and CDR2 is FQGNSA in the germline V gene. The CDR3 DNA is TGTGCCAGCAGCTTAGAGGGGCGTAAAAACATTCAGTACTTC. Its protein is CASSLEGRKNIQYF. Supplemented by reference TRBV7-2 and TRBJ2-4, the full variable domain reads GAGVSQSPSNKVTEKGKDVELRCDPISGHTALYWYRQSLGQGLEFLIYFQGNSAPDKSGLPSDRFSAERTGGSVSTLTIQRTQQEDSAVYLCASSLEGRKNIQYFGAGTRLSVL.

The rearrangement links TRBV6-5 to TRBJ2-1; D may be TRBD1 (7 bases). The CDR3 totals 15 residues. V was trimmed by 3 bases and J by 6 bases, leaving 15 bases between them. CDR1 and CDR2 (germline): MNHEY, SVGAGI. CDR3 protein: CASSYDGGGGNEQFF. The CDR3 DNA is TGTGCCAGCAGTTATGACGGAGGGGGCGGCAATGAGCAGTTCTTC.

The chain employs TRBV9 and TRBJ2-1; D is possibly TRBD2 (6 bases). CDR3 length: 14 residues. Trimming took off 0 bases at V and 6 bases at J, with 10 bases between the two ends. The V gene's germline CDR1 is SGDLS and CDR2 YYNGEE. The CDR3 is CASSVGLVGNEQFF. The CDR3 region has the DNA TGTGCCAGCAGCGTAGGACTAGTAGGCAATGAGCAGTTCTTC.

The chain uses TRBV11-3 and TRBJ2-3; D uncertain. Germline V gene sequence: CDR1 SGHNT, CDR2 YENEEA. The CDR3 has 14 residues. V was shortened by 0 bases and J by 2 bases, with 6 bases between the two germline ends. The CDR3, as DNA: TGTGCCAGCAGCTTAGATGCGGACACAGATACGCAGTATTTT. It yields the protein CASSLDADTDTQYF. Full variable domain (remainder filled in from reference TRBV11-3 and TRBJ2-3): EAGVVQSPRYKIIEKKQPVAFWCNPISGHNTLYWYLQNLGQGPELLIRYENEEAVDDSQLPKDRFSAERLKGVDSTLKIQPAELGDSAVYLCASSLDADTDTQYFGPGTRLTVL.

This chain uses TRBV13 with TRBJ1-1, with unresolved D. The germline V and J ends were trimmed by 2 bases and 5 bases, with 12 bases remaining between them. CDR3 length: 14 amino acids. Germline V gene data show CDR1 as PRHDT and CDR2 as FYEKMQ (reference sequence). The CDR3 sequence: CASSLRVKNTEAFF. The CDR3 nucleotides are TGTGCCAGCAGCTTACGAGTAAAGAATACTGAAGCTTTCTTT. The full variable domain, completed using reference TRBV13 and TRBJ1-1, is AAGVIQSPRHLIKEKRETATLKCYPIPRHDTVYWYQQGPGQDPQFLISFYEKMQSDKGSIPDRFSAQQFSDYHSELNMSSLELGDSALYFCASSLRVKNTEAFFGQGTRLTVV.

The chain combines TRBV25-1 with TRBJ1-5, with 10 bases that match TRBD1. In germline, CDR1 is MGHDK, CDR2 SYGVNS. With 6 bases clipped from V and 5 bases from J, the junction kept 4 bases outside the gene matches. The CDR3 runs to 14 residues. The CDR3 sequence is CASRGTGDHQPQHF. The CDR3, as DNA: TGTGCCAGCAGAGGGACAGGGGATCATCAGCCCCAGCATTTT.

This rearrangement joins TRBV29-1 to TRBJ1-1; D is unclear. The CDR3 loop spans 13 amino acids. Germline CDR1 and CDR2: SQVTM and ANQGSEA. The V gene lost 6 bases and the J gene lost 1 base, with 12 bases spanning the gap. CDR3 sequence: CSVELQPNTEAFF. DNA for the CDR3: TGCAGCGTCGAATTACAACCGAACACTGAAGCTTTCTTT.

The chain carries TRBV30 and TRBJ2-1; 13 positions match TRBD2. V shed 3 bases and J 12 bases; nucleotides not matched to a gene: 23. This CDR3 has 19 residues. The germline V gene encodes CDR1 GTSNPN and CDR2 SVGIG (reference sequence). In nucleotides, the CDR3 is TGTGCCTGGAGCTCCAAGGGACTAGCGGGGTCGCAAAATGGGGGCGGGCAGTTCTTC. Translating it yields CAWSSKGLAGSQNGGGQFF. Using reference TRBV30 and TRBJ2-1 for the parts outside the CDR3, the full variable domain is SQTIHQWPATLVQPVGSPLSLECTVEGTSNPNLYWYRQAAGRGLQLLFYSVGIGQISSEVPQNLSASRPQDRQFILSSKKLLLSDSGFYLCAWSSKGLAGSQNGGGQFFGPGTRLTVL.

The rearrangement links TRBV7-2 to TRBJ2-7; D is ambiguous. The CDR3 is 15 amino acids. V shed 7 bases and J shed 3 bases, with 19 bases lying between them. Germline CDR1 is SGHTA and CDR2 is FQGNSA. In nucleotides, the CDR3 is TGTGCCAGCACCCCCGGAGCCCAGTTAAACTACGAGCAGTACTTC. Protein product: CASTPGAQLNYEQYF.

The genes are TRBV6-5 and TRBJ1-1; TRBD1 agrees at 8 bases. This CDR3 is 13 amino acids long. With V trimmed by 7 bases and J by 1 base, 2 bases remained unmatched. Per the germline V gene, CDR1 is MNHEY and CDR2 is SVGAGI. The chain's CDR3 is CASNGQGNTEAFF. CDR3 coding DNA: TGTGCCAGCAACGGACAGGGGAACACTGAAGCTTTCTTT.

The chain has TRBV6-1 and TRBJ2-7, with a possible D match to TRBD2 (8 bases). V shed 4 bases and J shed 1 base, with 17 bases lying between them. Germline V gives CDR1 MNHNS, CDR2 SASEGT. The CDR3 covers 16 residues. For the CDR3, the DNA is TGTGCCAGCAGTGTTTCGGGGGGGACAGTGTCCTACGAGCAGTACTTC. It yields the protein CASSVSGGTVSYEQYF.

The chain employs TRBV11-1 and TRBJ2-5, with D hard to call. The CDR3 length is 16 residues. Germline lookup yields CDR1 SGHAT and CDR2 FQDESV (reference sequence). V shed 4 bases and J shed 5 bases, with 20 bases lying between them. In nucleotides, the CDR3 is TGTGCCAGCAGCTCGACCTTCTTAGGTTCCAGGGAGACCCAGTACTTC. It translates to CASSSTFLGSRETQYF.

J is TRBJ2-5 and V is TRBV5-4, with 8 bases matching TRBD2. CDR1 is SGHNT and CDR2 is YYREEE in the germline V gene (reference sequence). This CDR3 spans 14 amino acids. Germline trimming cut 0 bases from V and 3 bases from J; bases unmatched to any gene: 1. The CDR3 spells CASSLDGREETQYF. The CDR3 nucleotides read TGTGCCAGCAGCTTGGACGGGAGGGAAGAGACCCAGTACTTC.

The chain employs TRBV2 and TRBJ2-7, with D perhaps matching TRBD2 (5 bases). CDR1 and CDR2 (germline): SNHLY, FYNNEI. The V and J ends lost 2 bases and 3 bases respectively, with 14 bases between them. This CDR3 is 15 amino acids long. The CDR3 is CASSEPPGSGYEQYF. The CDR3 DNA follows: TGTGCCAGCAGTGAACCCCCGGGAAGTGGCTACGAGCAGTACTTC. Looking up the rest from reference TRBV2 and TRBJ2-7 gives the full variable domain: EPEVTQTPSHQVTQMGQEVILRCVPISNHLYFYWYRQILGQKVEFLVSFYNNEISEKSEIFDDQFSVERPDGSNFTLKIRSTKLEDSAMYFCASSEPPGSGYEQYFGPGTRLTVT.

A single count supports this clone. The V gene is TRBV28, the J gene TRBJ2-7, with 7 bases that match TRBD2. V lost 6 bases to trimming and J lost 4 bases; unmatched junction nucleotides: 9. This CDR3 region has 14 residues. Germline lookup yields CDR1 MDHEN and CDR2 SYDVKM. Here the CDR3 DNA reads TGTGCCAGCAGCCATAGTGCGGGGGTTTACGAGCAGTACTTC. Translating it yields CASSHSAGVYEQYF.

The rearrangement uses TRBV10-3 and TRBJ1-5; 7 bases fit TRBD1. Trimming cost V 2 bases and J 1 base; bases outside gene matches: 2. Germline CDR1 ENHRY, CDR2 SYGVKD. The CDR3 runs 15 residues. The CDR3, as DNA: TGTGCCATCAGTGAGGCACAGGGGAGCAATCAGCCCCAGCATTTT. Protein sequence: CAISEAQGSNQPQHF.

This clone came up once. This chain connects TRBV7-2 to TRBJ2-5; TRBD2 matches 7 bases. Germline assignment: CDR1 SGHTA and CDR2 FQGNSA. V trimming: 5 bases; J trimming: 5 bases; junction bases outside the gene matches: 8. This CDR3 is 14 amino acids long. CDR3 DNA: TGTGCCAGCAGCCTGGGGGGAGGGACTGAGACCCAGTACTTC. Amino acid sequence: CASSLGGGTETQYF.

V and J are TRBV28 and TRBJ2-7; 7 nucleotides align to TRBD1. Germline V CDR1 and CDR2: MDHEN, SYDVKM. The J segment lost 6 bases and the V segment lost 6 bases, leaving 17 bases of the junction unmatched. CDR3 length: 16 amino acids. This CDR3 reads CASSHSDREFEGEQYF. The CDR3 DNA sequence: TGTGCCAGCAGCCACTCCGACAGGGAATTTGAGGGCGAGCAGTACTTC.

V gene TRBV29-1 combines with J gene TRBJ1-1; D is uncertain. Germline V gene sequence: CDR1 SQVTM, CDR2 ANQGSEA. V was clipped by 4 bases and J by 7 bases, with 13 bases between them. The CDR3 has 12 residues. As DNA, the CDR3 is TGCAGCGTTGGTCGGTGGGGAGATGAAGCTTTCTTT. Residues: CSVGRWGDEAFF.

The chain carries TRBV2 and TRBJ2-1; 7 bases are a match to TRBD2. Per germline, CDR1 SNHLY and CDR2 FYNNEI. V gave up 8 bases and J gave up 4 bases; unmatched junction bases: 8. The CDR3 extends over 14 amino acids. Here the CDR3 reads CASRGSSLYNEQFF. Written as DNA, the CDR3 is TGTGCCAGCCGCGGGAGTTCCCTTTACAATGAGCAGTTCTTC. Full variable domain (remainder filled in from reference TRBV2 and TRBJ2-1): EPEVTQTPSHQVTQMGQEVILRCVPISNHLYFYWYRQILGQKVEFLVSFYNNEISEKSEIFDDQFSVERPDGSNFTLKIRSTKLEDSAMYFCASRGSSLYNEQFFGPGTRLTVL.